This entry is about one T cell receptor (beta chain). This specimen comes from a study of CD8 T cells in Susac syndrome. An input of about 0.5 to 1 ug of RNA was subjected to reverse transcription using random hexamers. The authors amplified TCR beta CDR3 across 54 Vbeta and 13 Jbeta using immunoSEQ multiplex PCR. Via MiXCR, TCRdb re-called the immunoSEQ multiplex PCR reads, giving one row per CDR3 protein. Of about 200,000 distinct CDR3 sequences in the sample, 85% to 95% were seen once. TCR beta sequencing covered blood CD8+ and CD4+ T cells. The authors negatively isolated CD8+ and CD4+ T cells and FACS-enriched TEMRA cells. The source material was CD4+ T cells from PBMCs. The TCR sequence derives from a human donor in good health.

The CDR3 region has the DNA TGTGCCAGCAGCCAGTGGGACACCTCGTGGGCCCAGTACTTC. This sequence encodes CASSQWDTSWAQYF. The V call is TRBV7-9, the J call TRBJ2-5, with D tentatively TRBD1 (6 bases). Germline assignment: CDR1 SEHNR and CDR2 FQNEAQ (reference sequence). This CDR3 has 14 residues. V was trimmed by 5 bases and J by 9 bases, leaving 19 bases between them.